A selection of T cell receptor beta chains follows, all from one sample in a study of blood T cell repertoires in COVID-19. Generated by immunoSEQ multiplex PCR, the TCRdb table keeps only in-frame clones and is missing some. The sample gives about 32,000 clones, roughly 85% of which show up once; approximately 6% is in the top ten. The sequenced material came from peripheral blood. The receptors derive from an elderly woman with active or convalescent COVID-19. Each CDR3 is given with its conserved first and last residue. Fields, in order: V gene, J gene, clone size, D gene, CDR3 protein, CDR3 DNA. D genes are given only for firm matches. Expanded clones are given a class, and other clones once, few, many or no size at all.

>TRBV19|TRBJ1-3|.|.
CASSIRGSGNTIYF
TGTGCCAGTAGTATTCGGGGTTCTGGAAACACCATATATTTT
>TRBV5-1|TRBJ2-5|.|.
CASSRKVREETQYF
TGCGCCAGCAGCCGCAAGGTGCGGGAAGAGACCCAGTACTTC
>TRBV11-3|TRBJ2-3|.|TRBD2
CATSFGGGPTDTQYF
TGTGCCACATCCTTTGGGGGAGGGCCCACAGATACGCAGTATTTT
>TRBV6-4|TRBJ1-4|.|TRBD1
CASSATGAQLGNEKLFF
TGTGCCAGCAGTGCCACAGGGGCCCAACTAGGGAATGAAAAACTGTTTTTT
>TRBV7-2|TRBJ2-1|.|.
CASSRVGGGYNEQFF
TGTGCCAGCAGTAGGGTGGGAGGGGGTTACAATGAGCAGTTCTTC
>TRBV5-1|TRBJ1-2|.|TRBD1
CASSSAGGGLGYTF
TGCGCCAGCAGCTCGGCAGGGGGAGGATTAGGCTACACCTTC
>TRBV5-6|TRBJ2-1|.|TRBD1
CASSSRTGNWNEQFF
TGTGCCAGCAGCTCACGGACAGGGAATTGGAATGAGCAGTTCTTC
>TRBV2|TRBJ1-2|.|.
CASRQNTYGYTF
TGTGCCAGCAGACAAAATACCTATGGCTACACCTTC
>TRBV7-8|TRBJ1-2|.|.
CASSLREHYTF
TGTGCCAGCAGTCTCAGGGAACACTACACCTTC
>TRBV7-2|TRBJ2-7|.|TRBD1
CASSTGQGGEQYF
TGTGCCAGCAGCACCGGACAGGGGGGCGAGCAGTACTTC
>TRBV29-1|TRBJ2-7|.|TRBD1
CSVNGDRGREQYF
TGCAGCGTAAACGGGGACAGAGGGCGCGAGCAGTACTTC
>TRBV6-1|TRBJ2-6|once|.
CASSEARGSGANVLTF
TGTGCCAGCAGTGAAGCACGGGGATCTGGGGCCAACGTCCTGACTTTC
>TRBV19|TRBJ2-7|.|TRBD1
CASSTQTGPYEQYF
TGTGCCAGTAGTACACAGACAGGGCCCTACGAGCAGTACTTC
>TRBV5-1|TRBJ1-5|.|TRBD1
CASSLGGTGTVNQPQHF
TGCGCCAGCAGCTTGGGGGGGACAGGGACTGTCAATCAGCCCCAGCATTTT
>TRBV9|TRBJ2-1|.|.
CASSVDGGLYNEQFF
TGTGCCAGCAGCGTAGACGGGGGGCTCTACAATGAGCAGTTCTTC
>TRBV24-1|TRBJ2-3|.|TRBD2
CATSDTPSGGTDTQYF
TGTGCCACCAGTGATACCCCTAGCGGGGGCACAGATACGCAGTATTTT
>TRBV5-1|TRBJ1-4|.|TRBD1
CASSFLTGEFEKLFF
TGCGCCAGCAGCTTTCTGACAGGGGAGTTTGAAAAACTGTTTTTT
>TRBV27|TRBJ1-5|.|.
CASSFSSSNQPQHF
TGTGCCAGCAGTTTTAGCAGTAGCAATCAGCCCCAGCATTTT
>TRBV7-9|TRBJ2-7|.|TRBD1
CASSLGRDRDHGGEQYF
TGTGCCAGCAGCTTAGGCCGGGACAGGGACCATGGGGGGGAGCAGTACTTC
>TRBV7-9|TRBJ2-7|.|.
CASSEQGSAYEQYF
TGTGCCAGCAGCGAACAGGGTTCCGCCTACGAGCAGTACTTC
>TRBV30|TRBJ1-5|.|TRBD1
CAWSRRTGGNQPQHF
TGTGCCTGGAGTCGAAGGACAGGGGGCAATCAGCCCCAGCATTTT
>TRBV5-6|TRBJ1-2|.|.
CASRIQGPNYGYTF
TGTGCCAGCAGAATACAGGGTCCTAACTATGGCTACACCTTC
>TRBV5-1|TRBJ2-4|.|.
CASSLESVRSIQYF
TGCGCCAGCAGCTTGGAAAGCGTTCGTAGCATTCAGTACTTC
>TRBV9|TRBJ2-3|.|TRBD1
CASSAPRDRNTDTQYF
TGTGCCAGCAGCGCGCCCCGGGACAGGAATACAGATACGCAGTATTTT
>TRBV7-3|TRBJ2-5|.|.
CASSLLAEETQYF
TGTGCCAGCAGCTTATTGGCTGAAGAGACCCAGTACTTC
>TRBV2|TRBJ1-2|.|.
CASSAQGTRTVSGYTF
TGTGCCAGCAGTGCACAGGGAACACGGACAGTGAGTGGCTACACCTTC
>TRBV9|TRBJ2-1|.|TRBD2
CASSVGVAGARGPREQFF
TGTGCCAGCAGCGTAGGTGTAGCGGGAGCGAGGGGACCACGGGAGCAGTTCTTC
>TRBV19|TRBJ1-2|.|TRBD1
CASSISGRDRVNYGYTF
TGTGCCAGTAGTATTTCCGGCAGGGACAGGGTTAACTATGGCTACACCTTC
>TRBV29-1|TRBJ2-5|.|.
CSVEGSVETQYF
TGCAGCGTTGAAGGTTCAGTAGAGACCCAGTACTTC
>TRBV7-2|TRBJ2-7|few|.
CASSLGAGPYEQYF
TGTGCCAGCAGCTTAGGGGCAGGGCCCTACGAGCAGTACTTC
>TRBV7-6|TRBJ2-7|.|TRBD2
CASSPGTSGIGEQYF
TGTGCCAGCAGCCCGGGGACTAGCGGGATAGGCGAGCAGTACTTC
>TRBV14|TRBJ2-1|.|.
CASSLRLDGEQFF
TGTGCCAGCAGCCTCAGACTCGACGGTGAGCAGTTCTTC
>TRBV5-1|TRBJ2-5|.|TRBD2
CASSTGGTKETQYF
TGCGCCAGCAGCACGGGGGGTACGAAAGAGACCCAGTACTTC
>TRBV2|TRBJ1-1|.|TRBD1
CASSSGQGAGGTEAFF
TGTGCCAGCAGTTCCGGACAGGGGGCAGGAGGAACTGAAGCTTTCTTT
>TRBV28|TRBJ2-7|.|TRBD1
CASSPRPGQGYEQYF
TGTGCCAGCAGCCCTAGACCGGGACAGGGCTACGAGCAGTACTTC
>TRBV6-2/TRBV6-3|TRBJ2-3|.|TRBD2
CASSLGTSGSRTDTQYF
TGTGCCAGCAGCCTCGGGACTAGCGGGAGTCGCACAGATACGCAGTATTTT
>TRBV25-1|TRBJ2-5|.|.
CASSRGAQETQYF
TGTGCCAGCAGTCGGGGGGCCCAAGAGACCCAGTACTTC
>TRBV18|TRBJ2-3|.|TRBD2
CASSPPLLAGGTDTQYF
TGTGCCAGCTCACCACCGTTACTAGCGGGAGGCACAGATACGCAGTATTTT
>TRBV3-1/TRBV3-2|TRBJ2-7|medium-sized|.
CASASRPTAYEQYF
TGTGCCAGCGCGAGTAGACCCACAGCATACGAGCAGTACTTC
>TRBV7-9|TRBJ2-3|.|.
CASMGIGAWGTDTQYF
TGTGCCAGCATGGGGATAGGGGCTTGGGGCACAGATACGCAGTATTTT
>TRBV7-8|TRBJ2-5|.|TRBD1
CASSTRTGMKETQYF
TGTGCCAGCAGCACCCGGACAGGGATGAAAGAGACCCAGTACTTC
>TRBV4-1|TRBJ1-2|.|TRBD1
CARSQVWGPGGGYTF
TGCGCCCGCAGCCAAGTCTGGGGGCCAGGGGGGGGCTACACCTTC
>TRBV5-5|TRBJ2-1|.|.
CASSFGTSSYNEQFF
TGTGCCAGCAGCTTCGGGACAAGCTCCTACAATGAGCAGTTCTTC
>TRBV19|TRBJ1-5|few|TRBD1
CASSIEGAGGQPQHF
TGTGCCAGTAGTATCGAGGGGGCGGGAGGTCAGCCCCAGCATTTT
>TRBV28|TRBJ2-3|.|TRBD2
CASSSGTSGGRTDTQYF
TGTGCCAGCAGTTCCGGGACTAGCGGGGGACGCACAGATACGCAGTATTTT
>TRBV5-1|TRBJ1-1|.|.
CASSLTTGITEAFF
TGCGCCAGCAGCTTGACTACAGGGATTACTGAAGCTTTCTTT
>TRBV12-2|TRBJ1-4|.|.
CASRLVVLADGDRGHEKLFF
TGTGCAAGTCGCTTAGTTGTCCTGGCGGACGGCGACAGGGGGCACGAAAAACTGTTTTTT
>TRBV11-2|TRBJ1-2|.|.
CASSLPTPGVAYGYTF
TGTGCCAGCAGCTTACCCACCCCAGGGGTGGCCTATGGCTACACCTTC
>TRBV3-1/TRBV3-2|TRBJ2-2|.|.
CASSQEQLTGELFF
TGTGCCAGCAGCCAAGAACAGCTTACCGGGGAGCTGTTTTTT
>TRBV6-5|TRBJ1-5|few|.
CATSWGVASNQPQHF
TGTGCCACCTCGTGGGGGGTTGCGAGCAATCAGCCCCAGCATTTT
>TRBV28|TRBJ2-3|.|TRBD1
CASSSLTGAGTDTQYF
TGTGCCAGCAGTTCATTGACAGGGGCCGGCACAGATACGCAGTATTTT
>TRBV7-8|TRBJ2-3|.|TRBD1
CASTKGQGKSTDTQYF
TGTGCCAGCACCAAAGGACAGGGCAAAAGCACAGATACGCAGTATTTT
>TRBV19|TRBJ1-5|few|.
CASSTSRGLGQPQHF
TGTGCCAGTAGTACCTCCAGGGGATTAGGTCAGCCCCAGCATTTT
>TRBV9|TRBJ2-1|.|TRBD1
CASSARDRVTGEQFF
TGTGCCAGCAGCGCCCGGGACAGGGTGACTGGGGAGCAGTTCTTC
>TRBV29-1|TRBJ1-5|.|.
CSVGGGGQPQHF
TGCAGCGTCGGGGGTGGGGGTCAGCCCCAGCATTTT
>TRBV9|TRBJ2-2|.|TRBD1
CASSPRTGDAIGELFF
TGTGCCAGCAGCCCAAGGACAGGGGATGCGATCGGGGAGCTGTTTTTT
>TRBV19|TRBJ1-2|few|TRBD1
CASSPGTGGPYGYTF
TGTGCCAGTAGTCCGGGGACAGGGGGCCCCTATGGCTACACCTTC
>TRBV7-4|TRBJ1-3|.|TRBD1
CASSCRDSSGNTIYF
TGTGCCAGCAGCTGCCGGGACAGCTCTGGAAACACCATATATTTT
>TRBV7-3|TRBJ2-2|.|TRBD2
CASSLTTGTSRGELFF
TGTGCCAGCAGCTTAACCACCGGGACTAGTAGGGGGGAGCTGTTTTTT